These 25 T cell receptor beta chains were all obtained from the same sample, sequenced in a study of T cells in Graves' hyperthyroidism and ophthalmopathy. Amplified regions were TCR beta CDR3 sequences from RNA transcripts. Primed by the HTBI set, a first-round RT-PCR was run on the TCR CDR3. Using its own MiXCR run on the multiplex PCR reads, TCRdb lists one record per CDR3 protein. The sample has over 300,000 distinct CDR3 sequences, roughly 14% seen once; the top ten hold about 10%. Sequenced material: blood. These receptors were taken from a woman aged 60-75 years with Graves' hyperthyroidism.

The chain couples TRBV5-1 to TRBJ2-7, with 9 nucleotides matching TRBD2. V shed 3 bases, J shed 4 bases, and the junction held 8 bases outside the gene matches. Germline values: CDR1 SGHRS, CDR2 YFSETQ. The CDR3 covers 15 residues. CDR3 protein: CASSSLAGFSYEQYF. The CDR3 DNA sequence: TGCGCCAGCAGCTCCCTAGCGGGATTTTCTTACGAGCAGTACTTC.

The chain joins TRBV7-8 to TRBJ1-2, with D possibly TRBD1 on 6 matching bases. The germline CDR1 and CDR2 sequences are SGHVS and FQNEAQ. The CDR3 runs to 17 residues. V lost 5 bases, J lost 5 bases, and 24 bases lay in between. In DNA, the CDR3 is TGTGCCAGCAGCCGCCGGTCGGTTCGGCAGGGGATGTATGGCTACACCTTC. Translation gives CASSRRSVRQGMYGYTF.

The chain joins TRBV29-1 to TRBJ1-1, with TRBD1 as a possible D gene (5 bases). The germline V gene has CDR1 SQVTM and CDR2 ANQGSEA. The CDR3 sequence is 14 residues long. The V end lost 6 bases, the J end lost 1 base, and 15 bases lay between the germline ends. The CDR3 nucleotides are TGCAGCGTAGTTCCCGGGACGGCGAACACTGAAGCTTTCTTT. Its translation: CSVVPGTANTEAFF.

This clonotype was counted only a few times. The gene calls are TRBV7-9 and TRBJ2-7, with 8 positions matching TRBD1. The CDR3 length is 14 residues. Germline values: CDR1 SEHNR, CDR2 FQNEAQ (reference sequence). V lost 5 bases to trimming and J lost 2 bases; unmatched junction nucleotides: 5. CDR3 protein: CASSITGQAYEQYF. In DNA, the CDR3 is TGTGCCAGCAGCATAACGGGACAGGCCTACGAGCAGTACTTC.

This clonotype was counted at least ten times. This chain uses TRBV18 with TRBJ2-1; D is possibly TRBD1 (6 bases). CDR1 KGHSH and CDR2 LQKENI come from the germline V gene. This CDR3 is 15 amino acids long. V lost 3 bases and J lost 5, with 14 bases in between. The CDR3 loop reads CASSPRGSSDNEQFF. CDR3 in DNA: TGTGCCAGCTCACCGAGGGGGAGCTCGGACAATGAGCAGTTCTTC.

This clonotype was found a few times. J is TRBJ1-5 and V is TRBV24-1; maybe TRBD1 (5 bases). V lost 4 bases to trimming and J lost 6 bases, with 12 bases between them. Germline V gives CDR1 KGHDR, CDR2 SFDVKD. This CDR3 is built from 14 residues. The CDR3: CATSDPNTGQPQHF. The CDR3 DNA reads TGTGCCACCAGTGACCCCAACACAGGTCAGCCCCAGCATTTT.

Of note for this clonotype: A read error may produce the germline difference seen at one junction end. The J gene is TRBJ2-7, the V gene TRBV5-4, with 8 bases aligning to TRBD1. This CDR3 has 15 amino acids. Germline CDR1 reads SGHNT; CDR2 reads YYREEE (reference sequence). The CDR3 protein is CANSRRTGLSYEQYF. The CDR3 nucleotides read TGTGCCAACAGCCGCCGGACAGGGCTATCCTACGAGCAGTACTTC.

The chain combines TRBV6-1 with TRBJ2-5; D might be TRBD1 or TRBD2, each matching 5 bases. Germline CDR1 reads MNHNS; CDR2 reads SASEGT. There are 17 residues in the CDR3. Trimming removed 2 bases from V and 2 bases from J, with 18 bases in between. CDR3 sequence (DNA): TGTGCCAGCAGTGAACCTCTCTACTGGGGCGGGCAAGAGACCCAGTACTTC. This sequence encodes CASSEPLYWGGQETQYF.

This clonotype was seen repeatedly, ten times or more. J is TRBJ2-1 and V is TRBV2; 7 bases agree with TRBD2. The germline V gene encodes CDR1 SNHLY and CDR2 FYNNEI. The length of the CDR3 is 14 residues. J lost 6 bases, V lost 6 bases, and 8 bases had no gene match. The CDR3 protein is CASSGLGIGNEQFF. The CDR3 coding sequence is TGTGCCAGCAGCGGACTAGGAATAGGCAATGAGCAGTTCTTC.

In its sample, this clonotype was seen many times. This rearrangement joins TRBV12-3 or TRBV12-4 to TRBJ2-1; D not certain. The CDR3 is 13 amino acids. V was trimmed by 0 bases and J by 9 bases, leaving 9 bases between them. The chain's CDR3 is CASSLAVRTEQFF. In nucleotides, the CDR3 is TGTGCCAGCAGTTTAGCGGTGCGGACTGAGCAGTTCTTC.

At least ten counts were recorded for this clonotype. The chain recombines TRBV18 with TRBJ1-5, with no clear D. Germline V lookup: CDR1 KGHSH, CDR2 LQKENI. V dropped 8 bases and J dropped 2 bases, with 19 bases sitting between them. The CDR3 contains 16 residues. CDR3 sequence: CASPLIGVLGNQPQHF. CDR3 bases: TGTGCCAGCCCCCTAATTGGGGTTTTAGGCAATCAGCCCCAGCATTTT.

The chain links TRBV7-2 to TRBJ2-1; 9 bases are a match to TRBD2. Germline CDR1 is SGHTA and CDR2 is FQGNSA. J gave up 8 bases and V 2 bases, and 10 bases lay outside the gene matches. This CDR3 is built from 16 residues. CDR3 nucleotides: TGTGCCAGCAGCTTAAGTAGCGGGAGTGGGGGTGATGAGCAGTTCTTC. Translation: CASSLSSGSGGDEQFF.

At least ten counts were recorded for this clonotype. The chain uses TRBV11-2 and TRBJ2-7; 7 nucleotides align to TRBD1. The junction had 5 bases not matched to a gene; V was cut back by 5 bases and J by 1 base. Germline V gene sequence: CDR1 SGHAT, CDR2 FQNNGV. The CDR3 runs to 14 residues. The CDR3 loop is CASSPHRGSYEQYF. CDR3 nucleotide sequence: TGTGCCAGCAGCCCCCACAGGGGTTCCTACGAGCAGTACTTC.

Ten or more counts support this clonotype. The chain recombines TRBV7-9 with TRBJ2-7; 9 bases are shared with TRBD1. The CDR3 extends over 14 amino acids. Germline CDR1 and CDR2: SEHNR and FQNEAQ (reference sequence). Trimming removed 1 base from V and 5 bases from J; junction bases left unmatched: 3. The CDR3, as DNA: TGTGCCAGCAGCTTAGGACAGGGGGTGAACGAGCAGTACTTC. Its protein is CASSLGQGVNEQYF.

This clonotype has just a few counts. This rearrangement joins TRBV30 to TRBJ1-3, with no clear D. With 3 bases removed from V and 0 bases from J, the gap between germline ends came to 12 bases. The CDR3 length is 15 residues. The germline gives CDR1 GTSNPN, CDR2 SVGIG (reference sequence). The CDR3 nucleotides read TGTGCCTGGAGCAAGGGATTATCCTCTGGAAACACCATATATTTT. This sequence encodes CAWSKGLSSGNTIYF.

A remark on this clonotype: A much larger clone differs by one base, so this may be a read error. The chain couples TRBV24-1 to TRBJ2-2; 9 nucleotides match TRBD1. The germline V gene has CDR1 KGHDR and CDR2 SFDVKD. The CDR3 length is 17 residues. The CDR3 nucleotides read TGTGCCACCAGTGATTCAGGAGGACAGGGGAACGCCGGGGAGCTGTTTTTT. As protein: CATSDSGGQGNAGELFF.

This clonotype was seen at least ten times. The J gene is TRBJ2-7, the V gene TRBV28, with 11 bases lining up with TRBD2. CDR1 MDHEN and CDR2 SYDVKM come from the germline V gene. J lost 6 bases, V lost 5 bases, and 9 bases had no gene match. This CDR3 comprises 15 residues. CDR3 nucleotide sequence: TGTGCCAGCAGTGAAGTAGCGGGAGGGGAGGGCGAGCAGTACTTC. Translated: CASSEVAGGEGEQYF. Full variable domain (outside the CDR3, taken from reference TRBV28 and TRBJ2-7): DVKVTQSSRYLVKRTGEKVFLECVQDMDHENMFWYRQDPGLGLRLIYFSYDVKMKEKGDIPEGYSVSREKKERFSLILESASTNQTSMYLCASSEVAGGEGEQYFGPGTRLTVT.

This clonotype was counted at least ten times. This sequence joins TRBV5-1 and TRBJ1-1, with D unresolved. V gave up 4 bases and J gave up 1 base, with 14 bases separating them. There are 15 residues in the CDR3. Germline loops: CDR1 SGHRS, CDR2 YFSETQ. The CDR3 nucleotides are TGCGCCAGCAGCCCCGAACGTCGGGGGAACACTGAAGCTTTCTTT. This gives the protein CASSPERRGNTEAFF.

This clonotype was seen at least ten times. J is TRBJ2-1 and V is TRBV27; D might be TRBD1 (5 bases). Between the trimmed V and J ends, which lost 3 bases and 4 bases, there was a span of 25 bases. This CDR3 contains 19 residues. CDR1 is MNHEY and CDR2 is SMNVEV in the germline V gene (reference sequence). Here the CDR3 reads CASSFGRLGRNTNYNEQFF. The CDR3 coding sequence is TGTGCCAGCAGTTTCGGGCGTCTGGGGCGAAACACAAATTACAATGAGCAGTTCTTC.

CDR3 DNA sequence: TGTGCCAGCAGCTCTTTCGAGGACAGGTCCTCCTACGAGCAGTACTTC. Amino acid sequence: CASSSFEDRSSYEQYF. The chain recombines TRBV3-1 with TRBJ2-7; 7 positions match TRBD1. V was pared by 5 bases and J by 0 bases, with 10 bases of the junction left unmatched. This CDR3 spans 16 amino acids. CDR1 and CDR2 (germline): LGHDT, YNNKEL (reference sequence).

This clonotype was found many times. This chain uses TRBV7-8 with TRBJ1-2; D is possibly TRBD1 (5 bases). Trimming shortened V by 5 bases and J by 7 bases, and 11 bases separated the two germline ends. CDR1 is SGHVS and CDR2 is FQNEAQ in the germline V gene. CDR3 length: 12 residues. DNA for the CDR3: TGTGCCAGCAGCCCGGGGCAGGTTGGCTACACCTTC. This sequence encodes CASSPGQVGYTF.

This clonotype has ten or more counts. This chain links TRBV2 with TRBJ2-1, with 11 bases lining up with TRBD2. The V gene end was trimmed by 1 base and the J gene end by 7 bases; junction bases not matched to a gene: 3. This CDR3 has 15 residues. The germline gives CDR1 SNHLY, CDR2 FYNNEI. The DNA for the CDR3 is TGTGCCAGCAGTGAAGGGCTAGCGGGAGGAAATGAGCAGTTCTTC. This sequence encodes CASSEGLAGGNEQFF.

This rearrangement joins TRBV24-1 to TRBJ2-5, with D unresolved. Looked up from germline, CDR1 is KGHDR and CDR2 is SFDVKD. CDR3 size: 13 residues. The V and J ends lost 11 bases and 5 bases respectively, with 17 bases between them. Written as DNA, the CDR3 is TGTGCCATCGGCGCTCAGTCTGGGGAGACCCAGTACTTC. This gives the protein CAIGAQSGETQYF.

At least ten counts were recorded for this clonotype. The chain combines TRBV10-3 with TRBJ2-1; a possible D gene is TRBD2 (5 bases). The CDR3 is 12 residues long. Germline CDR1 reads ENHRY; CDR2 reads SYGVKD. V lost 4 bases and J 7 bases, leaving 8 bases between the germline ends. The CDR3 is CAISAGVNEQFF. DNA of the CDR3: TGTGCCATCAGTGCCGGGGTAAATGAGCAGTTCTTC.

V is TRBV27 and J is TRBJ1-4; no clear D gene. V dropped 8 bases and J dropped 4 bases, with 8 bases sitting between them. Germline V gene lookup returns CDR1 MNHEY and CDR2 SMNVEV (reference sequence). The CDR3 spans 12 residues. In DNA form, the CDR3 reads TGTGCCAGCCGTCAACGTAATGAAAAACTGTTTTTT. Protein product: CASRQRNEKLFF.